The 16 T cell receptor beta chains below all came from one sample that was sequenced in a study of OX40 agonist ivuxolimab in advanced cancers. TCRdb keeps only in-frame clones here, not all; method: immunoSEQ multiplex PCR. The data hold over 95,000 clones, with about 80% observed a single time. The specimen comprised CD4+ or CD8+ T cells sorted from blood, sampled in a trial of the OX40 agonist ivuxolimab. These receptors came from an adult with an advanced solid tumor such as melanoma, head and neck, liver or kidney cancer.

The chain recombines TRBV29-1 with TRBJ1-2, with no clear D. The CDR3 is 12 residues long. CDR1 is SQVTM and CDR2 is ANQGSEA in the germline V gene. V lost 6 bases to trimming and J lost 2 bases, with 10 bases between them. For the CDR3, the DNA is TGCAGCGTGCGCAGAGGGAACTATGGCTACACCTTC. Amino acids: CSVRRGNYGYTF.

The genes are TRBV6-6 and TRBJ1-1; D unresolved. The germline V gene has CDR1 MNHNY and CDR2 SVGAGI (reference sequence). CDR3 length: 13 amino acids. The germline V and J ends were trimmed by 0 bases and 4 bases, with 6 bases remaining between them. The CDR3 DNA sequence: TGTGCCAGCAGTTACTCGACTTTCACTGAAGCTTTCTTT. Translation: CASSYSTFTEAFF.

CDR3 DNA: TGTGCCAGCAGCTCTGGGGGTCTCTTAGTCTCTGGAAACACCATATATTTT. It codes for CASSSGGLLVSGNTIYF. The J gene is TRBJ1-3, the V gene TRBV5-4, with D perhaps matching TRBD1 (5 bases). Trimming took off 3 bases at V and 0 bases at J, with 16 bases between the two ends. CDR1 and CDR2 from the germline V gene are SGHNT and YYREEE (reference sequence). This CDR3 is 17 amino acids long.

The sample holds one count of this clone. The rearrangement joins TRBV7-9 to TRBJ1-4; TRBD1 matches 7 bases. The CDR3 contains 15 residues. The V gene end was trimmed by 1 base and the J gene end by 1 base; junction bases not matched to a gene: 0. Per the germline V gene, CDR1 is SEHNR and CDR2 is FQNEAQ (reference sequence). The CDR3: CASSLGDRTNEKLFF. In nucleotides, the CDR3 is TGTGCCAGCAGCTTAGGGGACAGAACTAATGAAAAACTGTTTTTT.

This sequence joins TRBV29-1 and TRBJ1-2; D uncertain. The CDR3 covers 12 residues. Looked up from germline, CDR1 is SQVTM and CDR2 is ANQGSEA. V was shortened by 7 bases and J by 0 bases, with 9 bases between the two germline ends. The CDR3 here is CSGATTNYGYTF. The CDR3 nucleotides are TGCAGCGGAGCGACAACTAACTATGGCTACACCTTC.

The V gene is TRBV28, the J gene TRBJ2-3; D possibly corresponds to TRBD2 (6 bases). This CDR3 comprises 14 residues. The V gene's germline CDR1 is MDHEN and CDR2 SYDVKM. Trimming cost V 7 bases and J 3 bases, with 14 bases left between them. The CDR3 reads CASTLPGATDTQYF. CDR3 DNA sequence: TGTGCCAGCACCCTCCCGGGAGCTACAGATACGCAGTATTTT.

The chain couples TRBV30 to TRBJ1-1, with 8 bases matching TRBD1. The V gene's germline CDR1 is GTSNPN and CDR2 SVGIG (reference sequence). The CDR3 sequence is 14 residues long. With V trimmed by 0 bases and J by 0 bases, 0 bases remained unmatched. The CDR3: CAWSVQGVNTEAFF. The CDR3 DNA is TGTGCCTGGAGTGTACAGGGGGTGAACACTGAAGCTTTCTTT.

The chain couples TRBV27 to TRBJ2-7; TRBD1 agrees at 7 bases. This CDR3 has 16 amino acids. V shed 4 bases and J 7 bases; nucleotides not matched to a gene: 16. The V gene's germline CDR1 is MNHEY and CDR2 SMNVEV (reference sequence). CDR3 coding DNA: TGTGCCAGCAGTTCCTTGCGGACAGGTTCATCGGGGGAGCAGTACTTC. Its translation is CASSSLRTGSSGEQYF.

The V gene is TRBV28, the J gene TRBJ2-5; 7 bases agree with TRBD2. The ends lost 2 bases at V and 4 bases at J; junction bases unmatched: 7. The CDR3 totals 15 residues. The germline V gene encodes CDR1 MDHEN and CDR2 SYDVKM. This CDR3 is CASSLGEGRRETQYF. CDR3 bases: TGTGCCAGCAGTTTAGGGGAGGGCAGGAGAGAGACCCAGTACTTC.

J is TRBJ2-2 and V is TRBV13; D is unresolved. The ends were cut back, 3 bases at V and 6 bases at J, with 5 bases in the middle. CDR3 length: 12 amino acids. Germline V lookup: CDR1 PRHDT, CDR2 FYEKMQ (reference sequence). The CDR3 protein is CASSLRPGELFF. The CDR3 coding sequence is TGTGCCAGCAGCTTGCGCCCCGGGGAGCTGTTTTTT.

This clone was counted only a few times. The J gene is TRBJ1-3, the V gene TRBV14, with a possible D match to TRBD1 (6 bases). The CDR3 is made up of 15 amino acids. Trimming pared 4 bases from V and 4 bases from J, leaving 14 bases between. Germline V lookup: CDR1 SGHDN, CDR2 FVKESK. CDR3 in amino acids: CASSPPPTGGNTIYF. Here the CDR3 DNA reads TGTGCCAGCAGCCCGCCACCAACAGGGGGAAACACCATATATTTT.

V is TRBV5-4 and J is TRBJ2-7; 10 bases match TRBD1. CDR1 and CDR2 from the germline V gene are SGHNT and YYREEE (reference sequence). The CDR3 totals 14 residues. V dropped 4 bases and J dropped 4; count of bases not matched to a gene: 5. In DNA, the CDR3 is TGTGCCAGCAGCACAGACAGGGGGCAATACGAGCAGTACTTC. It encodes CASSTDRGQYEQYF.

Of note for this clone: The same CDR3 can be traced to other DNA sequences in this sample. V is TRBV5-4 and J is TRBJ1-3; a possible D gene is TRBD1 (5 bases). Between the trimmed V and J ends, which lost 4 bases and 2 bases, there was a span of 13 bases. Germline-derived CDR1 and CDR2 are SGHNT and YYREEE (reference sequence). The CDR3 loop spans 15 amino acids. The CDR3 protein is CASSRGGATGNTIYF. The DNA of the CDR3 is TGTGCCAGCAGCAGGGGTGGGGCAACTGGAAACACCATATATTTT.

This rearrangement joins TRBV7-9 to TRBJ2-7, with 8 bases fitting TRBD1. Germline assignment: CDR1 SEHNR and CDR2 FQNEAQ (reference sequence). There are 14 residues in the CDR3. V was pared by 3 bases and J by 0 bases, with 1 base of the junction left unmatched. CDR3 sequence: CASSFGTGSYEQYF. As DNA, the CDR3 is TGTGCCAGCAGCTTCGGGACAGGCTCCTACGAGCAGTACTTC.

In its sample, this clone was seen a few times. V usage is TRBV4-2 and J usage is TRBJ1-2; possible D gene TRBD1, 6 bases. The V gene's germline CDR1 is LGHNA and CDR2 YNFKEQ. There are 11 residues in the CDR3. Trimming shortened V by 5 bases and J by 13 bases, and 14 bases separated the two germline ends. As DNA, the CDR3 is TGTGCCAGCAGCATGGGGGGGCTAAGCACCTTC. Amino acid sequence: CASSMGGLSTF.

V usage is TRBV15 and J usage is TRBJ2-3, with 8 bases matching TRBD2. The germline V gene encodes CDR1 LNHNV and CDR2 YYDKDF (reference sequence). The ends lost 0 bases at V and 5 bases at J; junction bases unmatched: 4. This CDR3 has 15 amino acids. The CDR3 sequence: CATSRDLAGLDTQYF. For the CDR3, the DNA is TGTGCCACCAGCAGAGACCTAGCGGGTTTAGATACGCAGTATTTT.